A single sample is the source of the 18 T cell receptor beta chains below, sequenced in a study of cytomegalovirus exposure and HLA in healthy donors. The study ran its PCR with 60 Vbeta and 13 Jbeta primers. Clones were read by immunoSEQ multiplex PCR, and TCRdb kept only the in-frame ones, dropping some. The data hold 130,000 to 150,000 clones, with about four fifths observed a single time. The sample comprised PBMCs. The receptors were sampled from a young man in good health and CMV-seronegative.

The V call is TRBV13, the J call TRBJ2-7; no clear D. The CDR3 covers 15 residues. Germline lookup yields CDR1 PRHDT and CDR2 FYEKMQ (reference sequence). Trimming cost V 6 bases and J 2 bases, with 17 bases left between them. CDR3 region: CASSPRGGRTYEQYF. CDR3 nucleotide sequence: TGTGCCAGCAGTCCCCGTGGCGGTAGGACCTACGAGCAGTACTTC.

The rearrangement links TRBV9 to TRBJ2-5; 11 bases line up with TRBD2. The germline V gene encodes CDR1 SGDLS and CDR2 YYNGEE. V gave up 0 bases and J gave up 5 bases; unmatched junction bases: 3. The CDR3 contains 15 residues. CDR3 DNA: TGTGCCAGCAGCGTAGCGACTAGCGGGACGGAGACCCAGTACTTC. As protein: CASSVATSGTETQYF.

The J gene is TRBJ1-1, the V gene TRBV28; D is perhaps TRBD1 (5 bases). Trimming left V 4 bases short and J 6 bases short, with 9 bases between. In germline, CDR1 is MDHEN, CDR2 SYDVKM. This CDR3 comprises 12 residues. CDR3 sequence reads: CASSWGRAEAFF. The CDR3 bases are TGTGCCAGCAGTTGGGGGAGGGCTGAAGCTTTCTTT.

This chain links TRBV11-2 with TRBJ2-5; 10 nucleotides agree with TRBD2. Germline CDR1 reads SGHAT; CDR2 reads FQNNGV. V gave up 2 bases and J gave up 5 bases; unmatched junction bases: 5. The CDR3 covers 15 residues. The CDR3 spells CASSLTSGNRETQYF. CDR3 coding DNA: TGTGCCAGCAGCTTAACTAGCGGGAACCGGGAGACCCAGTACTTC.

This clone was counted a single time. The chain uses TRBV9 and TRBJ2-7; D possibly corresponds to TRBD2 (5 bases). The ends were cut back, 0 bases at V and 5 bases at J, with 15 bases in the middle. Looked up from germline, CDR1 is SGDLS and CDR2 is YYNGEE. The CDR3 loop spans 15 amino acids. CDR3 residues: CASSVGLEGEDEQYF. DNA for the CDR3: TGTGCCAGCAGCGTAGGGTTAGAGGGAGAGGACGAGCAGTACTTC. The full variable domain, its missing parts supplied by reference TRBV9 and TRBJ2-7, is DSGVTQTPKHLITATGQRVTLRCSPRSGDLSVYWYQQSLDQGLQFLIQYYNGEERAKGNILERFSAQQFPDLHSELNLSSLELGDSALYFCASSVGLEGEDEQYFGPGTRLTVT.

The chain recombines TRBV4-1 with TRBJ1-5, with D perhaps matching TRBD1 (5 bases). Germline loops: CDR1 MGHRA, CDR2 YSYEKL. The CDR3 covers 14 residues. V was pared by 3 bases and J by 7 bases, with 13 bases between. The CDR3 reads CASSQDTSKQPQHF. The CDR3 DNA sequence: TGCGCCAGCAGCCAGGACACCTCGAAGCAGCCCCAGCATTTT.

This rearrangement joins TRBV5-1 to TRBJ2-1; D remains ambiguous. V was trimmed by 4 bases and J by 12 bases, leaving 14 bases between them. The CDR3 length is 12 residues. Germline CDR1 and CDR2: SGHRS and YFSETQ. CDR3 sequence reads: CASSPAAGWQFF. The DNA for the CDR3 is TGCGCCAGCAGCCCGGCAGCAGGTTGGCAGTTCTTC. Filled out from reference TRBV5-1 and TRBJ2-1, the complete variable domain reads KAGVTQTPRYLIKTRGQQVTLSCSPISGHRSVSWYQQTPGQGLQFLFEYFSETQRNKGNFPGRFSGRQFSNSRSEMNVSTLELGDSALYLCASSPAAGWQFFGPGTRLTVL.

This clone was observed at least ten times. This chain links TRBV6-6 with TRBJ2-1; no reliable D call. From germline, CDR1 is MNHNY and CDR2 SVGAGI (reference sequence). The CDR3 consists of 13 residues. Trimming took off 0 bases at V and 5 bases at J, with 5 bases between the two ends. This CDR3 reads CASSYSPNNEQFF. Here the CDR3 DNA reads TGTGCCAGCAGTTACTCGCCTAACAATGAGCAGTTCTTC.

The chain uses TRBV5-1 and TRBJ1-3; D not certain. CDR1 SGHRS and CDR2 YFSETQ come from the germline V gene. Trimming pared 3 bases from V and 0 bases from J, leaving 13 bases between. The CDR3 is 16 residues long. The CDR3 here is CASSYATGSSGNTIYF. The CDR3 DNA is TGCGCCAGCAGCTACGCTACCGGGTCCTCTGGAAACACCATATATTTT.

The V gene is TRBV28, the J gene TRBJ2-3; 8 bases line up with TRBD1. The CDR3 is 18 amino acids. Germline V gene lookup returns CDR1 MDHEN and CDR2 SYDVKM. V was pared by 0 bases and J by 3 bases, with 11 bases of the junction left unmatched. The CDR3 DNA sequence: TGTGCCAGCAGTTTATGGGGGCGGGTCAGGGGGCTAACAGATACGCAGTATTTT. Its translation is CASSLWGRVRGLTDTQYF.

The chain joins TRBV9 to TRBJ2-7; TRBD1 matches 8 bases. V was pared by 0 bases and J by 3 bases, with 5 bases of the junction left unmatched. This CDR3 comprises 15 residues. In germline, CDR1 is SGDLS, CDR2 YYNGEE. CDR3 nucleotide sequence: TGTGCCAGCAGCGTAGGTCCAGGGGGCGACTACGAGCAGTACTTC. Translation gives CASSVGPGGDYEQYF. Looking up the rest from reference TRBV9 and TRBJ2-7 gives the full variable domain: DSGVTQTPKHLITATGQRVTLRCSPRSGDLSVYWYQQSLDQGLQFLIQYYNGEERAKGNILERFSAQQFPDLHSELNLSSLELGDSALYFCASSVGPGGDYEQYFGPGTRLTVT.

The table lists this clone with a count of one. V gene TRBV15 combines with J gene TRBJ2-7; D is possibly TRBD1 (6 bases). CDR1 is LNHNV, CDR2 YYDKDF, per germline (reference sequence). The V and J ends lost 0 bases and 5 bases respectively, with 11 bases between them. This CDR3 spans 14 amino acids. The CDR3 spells CATSRDRTGNEQYF. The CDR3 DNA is TGTGCCACCAGCAGAGATCGAACAGGGAACGAGCAGTACTTC.

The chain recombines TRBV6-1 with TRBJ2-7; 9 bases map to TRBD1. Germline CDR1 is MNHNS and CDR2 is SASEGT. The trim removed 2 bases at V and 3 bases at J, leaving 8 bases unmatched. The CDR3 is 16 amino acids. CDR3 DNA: TGTGCCAGCAGTGAAACGGCCGGGGACAGGGTCTACGAGCAGTACTTC. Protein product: CASSETAGDRVYEQYF.

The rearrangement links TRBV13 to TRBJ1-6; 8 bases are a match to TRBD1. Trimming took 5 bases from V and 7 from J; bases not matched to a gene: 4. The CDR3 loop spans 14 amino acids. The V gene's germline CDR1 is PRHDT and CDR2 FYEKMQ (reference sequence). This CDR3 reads CASSPGQDNSPLHF. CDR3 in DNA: TGTGCCAGCAGCCCGGGACAGGACAATTCACCCCTCCACTTT.

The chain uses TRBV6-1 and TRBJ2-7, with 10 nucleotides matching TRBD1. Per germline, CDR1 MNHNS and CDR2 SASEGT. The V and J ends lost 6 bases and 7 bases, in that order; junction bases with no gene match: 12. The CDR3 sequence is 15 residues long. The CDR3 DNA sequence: TGTGCCAGCAGCCCCAGCAGGACAGGGGGTCGGGAGCAGTACTTC. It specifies CASSPSRTGGREQYF.

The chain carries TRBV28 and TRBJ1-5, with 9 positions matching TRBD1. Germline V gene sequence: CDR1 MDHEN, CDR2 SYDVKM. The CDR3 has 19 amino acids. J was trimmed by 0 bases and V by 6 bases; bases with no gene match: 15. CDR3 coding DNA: TGTGCCAGCAGACTCCCGCCGGACAGGGGTGGATATAGCAATCAGCCCCAGCATTTT. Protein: CASRLPPDRGGYSNQPQHF.

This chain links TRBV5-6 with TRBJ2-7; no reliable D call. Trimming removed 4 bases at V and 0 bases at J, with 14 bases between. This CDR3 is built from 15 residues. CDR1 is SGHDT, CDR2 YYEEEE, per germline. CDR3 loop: CASSAATRSSYEQYF. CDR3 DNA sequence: TGTGCCAGCAGCGCCGCGACAAGAAGCTCCTACGAGCAGTACTTC.

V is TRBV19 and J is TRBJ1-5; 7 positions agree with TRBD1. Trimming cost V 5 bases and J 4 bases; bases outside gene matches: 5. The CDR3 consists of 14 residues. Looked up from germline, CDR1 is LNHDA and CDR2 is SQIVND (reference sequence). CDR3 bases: TGTGCCAGTAGTTCATCAGGGGGAAATCAGCCCCAGCATTTT. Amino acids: CASSSSGGNQPQHF.